One T cell receptor beta chain is described in this entry. Its antigen is as yet unknown. Time point here: week 23, last vaccination. Doses of 300 ug of mutant IDH1 20-mer peptide were given with topical imiquimod. V lost 7 bases, J lost 0 bases, and 10 bases lay in between. Per germline, CDR1 SQVTM and CDR2 ANQGSEA. This CDR3 is 12 amino acids long. Sequenced by immunoSEQ multiplex PCR; TCRdb stores in-frame clones only, minus some. The repertoire holds 50,000 to 60,000 clones, with about four fifths as singletons. The data derive from a study of a mutant IDH1 vaccine in newly diagnosed glioma. Study at large: Across weeks 1, 3, 5, 7, 11, 15, 19 and 23, patients received a vaccination each time, eight in all. Commencement of vaccination occurred 4-6 weeks following radiotherapy alone, or concurrently with temozolomide cycles. Patients had received radiotherapy, temozolomide, or both previously, most receiving both. Study-wide points: Evidence of vaccine-induced immune responses was documented in about 93% of patients.

This TCR came from a man aged 40-49 years with glioma. The sequenced sample was PBMCs, obtained from a glioma patient whose treatment included an IDH1 peptide vaccine. J is TRBJ2-7 and V is TRBV29-1; D is possibly TRBD2 (5 bases). For the CDR3, the DNA is TGCAGCGCCGGAGCGGCCTCCTACGAGCAGTACTTC. Its protein product is CSAGAASYEQYF.